Listed below are T cell receptor beta chains from one sample, sequenced in a study of OX40 agonist ivuxolimab in advanced cancers. Assay used: immunoSEQ multiplex PCR; TCRdb lists only in-frame clones, some missing. The sample carries about 73,000 clones, 86% recorded once. Sequencing used CD4+ or CD8+ T cells sorted from blood, obtained in a trial of the OX40 agonist ivuxolimab. Every receptor here comes from an adult with an advanced solid tumor such as melanoma, head and neck, liver or kidney cancer. Both conserved end residues are part of each CDR3. A D gene is named only where the DNA matches it firmly. Some rows mark clone size as missing; the rest say once, few, many or name a class of expanded clone.

>TRBD1|TRBV7-9|-|TRBJ2-5
TGTGCCAGCAGCTTAGCGAGGACAGGGTGGCGAGAGACCCAGTACTTC
CASSLARTGWRETQYF
>-|TRBV5-4|-|TRBJ2-1
TGTGCCAGCAGCTTGGATAATGAGCAGTTCTTC
CASSLDNEQFF
>-|TRBV5-6|-|TRBJ1-1
TGTGCCAGCAGTTCGAACACTGAAGCTTTCTTT
CASSSNTEAFF
>-|TRBV7-3|-|TRBJ2-7
TGTGCCAGCAGCGGGACTCGGTGGAGCGAGCAGTACTTC
CASSGTRWSEQYF
>TRBD2|TRBV7-2|-|TRBJ2-7
TGTGCCAGCAGCTCATCTAGCGGGAGTTATCTCGAGCAGTACTTC
CASSSSSGSYLEQYF
>TRBD1|TRBV19|-|TRBJ2-2
TGTGCCAGTACCAAAGGGGGCGCCACCGGGGAGCTGTTTTTT
CASTKGGATGELFF
>TRBD1|TRBV7-2|-|TRBJ1-1
TGTGCCAGCAGTTTATCCACGGGACAGAAAGCTTTCTTT
CASSLSTGQKAFF
>-|TRBV30|-|TRBJ1-6
TGTGCCTGGAGACCCGGGGAGAATTCGCCCCTCCACTTT
CAWRPGENSPLHF
>-|TRBV5-4|-|TRBJ1-1
TGTGCCATCAAACAGGGTCTGGACACTGAAGCTTTCTTT
CAIKQGLDTEAFF
>TRBD1|TRBV2|few|TRBJ2-6
TGTGCCAGCAGTGGAAGAGGGGGCTTTGCTGGGGCCAACGTCCTGACTTTC
CASSGRGGFAGANVLTF
>TRBD1|TRBV19|once|TRBJ2-5
TGTGCCAGTAGTAGGGGACAGCACCCCCAAGAGACCCAGTACTTC
CASSRGQHPQETQYF
>-|TRBV7-3|-|TRBJ2-3
TGTGCCAGCAGCATACGACCTAAGGGCACAGATACGCAGTATTTT
CASSIRPKGTDTQYF
>-|TRBV21-1|-|TRBJ2-7
TGTGCCAGCAGCCCCCCGCGGGTCGGGAGGAGGGACTACGAGCAGTACTTC
CASSPPRVGRRDYEQYF
>-|TRBV5-8|-|TRBJ2-3
TGTGCCAGCAGCCGGCTCGTTAAGAATACGCAGTATTTT
CASSRLVKNTQYF
>TRBD2|TRBV7-6|-|TRBJ2-1
TGTGCCAGCAGCTTAGAGGGACTAGCGGGAGGGCCTTACAATGAGCAGTTCTTC
CASSLEGLAGGPYNEQFF
>-|TRBV30|-|TRBJ2-4
TGTGCCTGGAGTGTACCGAGGGGCCTGCTGGACATTCAGTACTTC
CAWSVPRGLLDIQYF
>-|TRBV7-2|-|TRBJ2-3
TGTGCCAGCAGCTTAGCGGGGGGTACCCATACGCAGTATTTT
CASSLAGGTHTQYF
>TRBD2|TRBV7-9|-|TRBJ2-5
TGTGCCAGCAGCCAAACTAGCGGAGAGACCCAGTACTTC
CASSQTSGETQYF
>-|TRBV6-5|-|TRBJ1-2
TGTGCCAGCAGTGTGGGCGCCTATGGCTACACCTTC
CASSVGAYGYTF
>-|TRBV19|-|TRBJ1-5
TGTGCCACCAGAGGCGGGGTCTCCAATAGCAATCAGCCCCAGCATTTT
CATRGGVSNSNQPQHF
>-|TRBV6-6|-|TRBJ1-5
TGTGCCAGCAGTCCGACAGAAAATCAGCCCCAGCATTTT
CASSPTENQPQHF
>-|TRBV5-6|once|TRBJ2-2
TGTGCCAGCAGCGAATTCGCGAACACCGGGGAGCTGTTTTTT
CASSEFANTGELFF
>-|TRBV28|-|TRBJ1-3
TGTGCCAGCAGTTTAAGGGGCTCTGGAAACACCATATATTTT
CASSLRGSGNTIYF
>TRBD1|TRBV10-2|-|TRBJ2-7
TGCGCCAGCAGCCTAGGAGTCTCGACAGGGTTCTCCTACGAGCAGTACTTC
CASSLGVSTGFSYEQYF
>-|TRBV7-3|-|TRBJ2-2
TGTGCCAGCAGCTTACAGGCAGGCCCCAACACCGGGGAGCTGTTTTTT
CASSLQAGPNTGELFF
>TRBD2|TRBV7-2|once|TRBJ2-7
TGTGCCAGCAGCTTAGGACTAGCGACCACCTACGAGCAGTACTTC
CASSLGLATTYEQYF
>-|TRBV6-5|-|TRBJ2-2
TGTGCCAGCAGCTCGCTTACCGGGGAGCTGTTTTTT
CASSSLTGELFF
>TRBD1|TRBV6-5|-|TRBJ2-2
TGTGCCAGCAGACGCCAGGGGGCAGAAGGCGGGGAGCTGTTTTTT
CASRRQGAEGGELFF
>-|TRBV10-3|-|TRBJ2-7
TGTGCCATCAGCTCTTCCTACGAGCAGTACTTC
CAISSSYEQYF
>-|TRBV6-1|-|TRBJ1-2
TGTGCCAGCAGCCTCGCGGGGTATGGCTACACCTTC
CASSLAGYGYTF
>-|TRBV30|-|TRBJ2-3
TGTGCCTGGACTAGCGCGAACCCTAGCACAGATACGCAGTATTTT
CAWTSANPSTDTQYF
>-|TRBV7-2|once|TRBJ2-7
TGTGCCAGCAGCCCAGCGACGACGTACTTC
CASSPATTYF
>-|TRBV28|once|TRBJ1-5
TGTGCCAGCAGTTTAATCCGCAGGGATCAAAAGCCCCAGCATTTT
CASSLIRRDQKPQHF
>TRBD2|TRBV29-1|few|TRBJ2-7
TGCAGCGGGCGTTCGGGGAGGGGCGAGCACTTC
CSGRSGRGEHF
>-|TRBV4-1|-|TRBJ1-4
TGCGCCAGCAGCCAGGCCTCAGGGGTAGTTGAAAAACTGTTTTTT
CASSQASGVVEKLFF
>-|TRBV28|-|TRBJ2-7
TGTGCCAGCAGTTTACAAGGTACCCCTCGCGAGCAGTACTTC
CASSLQGTPREQYF
>-|TRBV6-5|-|TRBJ2-7
TGTGCCAGCAGTCTACAGGGCCTGGAAAACGAGCAGTACTTC
CASSLQGLENEQYF
>-|TRBV5-8|-|TRBJ1-1
TGTGCCAGCAGCCGACCCGTGAACACTGAAGCTTTCTTT
CASSRPVNTEAFF
>-|TRBV25-1|-|TRBJ2-7
TGTGCCAGCAGAGACAGGTCGGAAGAGCAGTACTTC
CASRDRSEEQYF
>TRBD2|TRBV7-3|once|TRBJ2-3
TGTGCCAGCAGCCCAAAGGGACTAGCGGGAGGGAGGGCAGATACGCAGTATTTT
CASSPKGLAGGRADTQYF
>TRBD2|TRBV29-1|once|TRBJ2-3
TGCAGCGTTGGGATAGCGGGGGGCGTAGATACGCAGTATTTT
CSVGIAGGVDTQYF